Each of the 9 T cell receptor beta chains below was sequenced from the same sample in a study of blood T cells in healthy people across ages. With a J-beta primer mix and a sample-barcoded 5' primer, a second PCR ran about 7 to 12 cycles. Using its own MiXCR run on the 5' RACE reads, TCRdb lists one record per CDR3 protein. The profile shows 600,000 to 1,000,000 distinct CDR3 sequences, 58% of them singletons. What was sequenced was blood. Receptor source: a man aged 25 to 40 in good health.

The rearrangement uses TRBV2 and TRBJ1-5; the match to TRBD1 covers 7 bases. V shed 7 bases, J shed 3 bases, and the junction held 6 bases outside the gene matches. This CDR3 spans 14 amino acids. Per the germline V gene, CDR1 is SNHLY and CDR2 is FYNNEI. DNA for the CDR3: TGTGCCAGCAATTACAGGGGTAACAATCAGCCCCAGCATTTT. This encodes CASNYRGNNQPQHF.

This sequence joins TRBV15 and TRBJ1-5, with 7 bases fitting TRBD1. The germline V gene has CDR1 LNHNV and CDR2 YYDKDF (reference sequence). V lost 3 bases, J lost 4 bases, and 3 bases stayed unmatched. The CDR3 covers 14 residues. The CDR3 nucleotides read TGTGCCACCAGCAGGGACAGGTATAATCAGCCCCAGCATTTT. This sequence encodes CATSRDRYNQPQHF. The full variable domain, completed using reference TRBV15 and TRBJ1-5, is DAMVIQNPRYQVTQFGKPVTLSCSQTLNHNVMYWYQQKSSQAPKLLFHYYDKDFNNEADTPDNFQSRRPNTSFCFLDIRSPGLGDTAMYLCATSRDRYNQPQHFGDGTRLSIL.

CDR3 amino acids: CASKKAEKLFF. For the CDR3, the DNA is TGTGCCAGCAAAAAAGCCGAAAAACTGTTTTTT. The gene calls are TRBV3-1 and TRBJ1-4, with unresolved D. CDR1 and CDR2 from the germline V gene are LGHDT and YNNKEL (reference sequence). The CDR3 has 11 amino acids. V was shortened by 7 bases and J by 8 bases, with 8 bases between the two germline ends.

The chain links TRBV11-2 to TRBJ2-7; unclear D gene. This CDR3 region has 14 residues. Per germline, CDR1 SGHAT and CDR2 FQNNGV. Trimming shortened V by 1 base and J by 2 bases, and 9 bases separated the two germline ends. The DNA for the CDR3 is TGTGCCAGCAGCTTAGCGTTCAGTACCTACGAGCAGTACTTC. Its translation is CASSLAFSTYEQYF. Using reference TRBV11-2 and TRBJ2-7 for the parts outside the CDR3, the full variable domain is EAGVAQSPRYKIIEKRQSVAFWCNPISGHATLYWYQQILGQGPKLLIQFQNNGVVDDSQLPKDRFSAERLKGVDSTLKIQPAKLEDSAVYLCASSLAFSTYEQYFGPGTRLTVT.

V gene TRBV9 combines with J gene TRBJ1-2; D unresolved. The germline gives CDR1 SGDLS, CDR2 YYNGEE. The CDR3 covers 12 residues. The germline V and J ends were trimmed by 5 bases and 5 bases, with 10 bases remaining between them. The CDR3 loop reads CASRSTVYGYTF. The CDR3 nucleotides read TGTGCCAGCAGGTCGACCGTTTATGGCTACACCTTC.

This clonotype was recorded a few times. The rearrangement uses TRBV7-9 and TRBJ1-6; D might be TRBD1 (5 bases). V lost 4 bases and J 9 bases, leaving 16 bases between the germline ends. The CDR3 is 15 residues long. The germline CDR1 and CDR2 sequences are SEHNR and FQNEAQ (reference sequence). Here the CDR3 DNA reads TGTGCCAGCAGCTCATCAGGGTCAGGAGGTTCACCCCTCCACTTT. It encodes CASSSSGSGGSPLHF.

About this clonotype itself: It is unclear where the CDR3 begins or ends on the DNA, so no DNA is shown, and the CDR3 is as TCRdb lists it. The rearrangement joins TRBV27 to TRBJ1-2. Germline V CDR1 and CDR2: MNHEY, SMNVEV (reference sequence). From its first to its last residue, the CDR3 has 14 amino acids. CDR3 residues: CASSSSTSNYGHTF.

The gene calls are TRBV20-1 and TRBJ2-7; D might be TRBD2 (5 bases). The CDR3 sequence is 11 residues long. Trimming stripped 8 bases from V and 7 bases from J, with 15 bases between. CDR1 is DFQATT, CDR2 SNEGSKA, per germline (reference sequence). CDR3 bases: TGCAGTTCTCATCTAGCATCTGAGCAGTACTTC. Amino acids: CSSHLASEQYF.

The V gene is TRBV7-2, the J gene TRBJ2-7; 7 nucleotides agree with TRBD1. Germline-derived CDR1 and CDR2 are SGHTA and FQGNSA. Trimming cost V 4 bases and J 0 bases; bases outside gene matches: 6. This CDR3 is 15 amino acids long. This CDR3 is CASSSPDRPSYEQYF. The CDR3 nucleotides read TGTGCCAGCAGCTCGCCGGACAGGCCCTCCTACGAGCAGTACTTC.